This TCR beta chain appears in the sequencing data of a study of T cells and copy number aberrations in small-cell lung cancer. All donors had upfront surgery, without preoperative chemotherapy or radiotherapy, and never received immunotherapy. Donors were all either smokers or heavy second-hand smokers. Trimming cost V 4 bases and J 3 bases, with 10 bases left between them. This CDR3 contains 13 residues. CDR1 is LNHDA, CDR2 SQIVND, per germline (reference sequence). This table comes from immunoSEQ multiplex PCR, and its TCRdb copy is limited to in-frame clones, with some not included. This sample yields 2,400 or so clones, of which 80% are seen a single time; 4.5% belongs to the top ten.

The receptor comes from a man aged 35 to 55 with small cell lung cancer. The sequencing input was normal tissue next to the tumor. The genes are TRBV19 and TRBJ2-7; D gene unclear. The CDR3 reads CASSTSLLYEQYF. In DNA form, the CDR3 reads TGTGCCAGTAGTACCTCGTTGCTCTACGAGCAGTACTTC.